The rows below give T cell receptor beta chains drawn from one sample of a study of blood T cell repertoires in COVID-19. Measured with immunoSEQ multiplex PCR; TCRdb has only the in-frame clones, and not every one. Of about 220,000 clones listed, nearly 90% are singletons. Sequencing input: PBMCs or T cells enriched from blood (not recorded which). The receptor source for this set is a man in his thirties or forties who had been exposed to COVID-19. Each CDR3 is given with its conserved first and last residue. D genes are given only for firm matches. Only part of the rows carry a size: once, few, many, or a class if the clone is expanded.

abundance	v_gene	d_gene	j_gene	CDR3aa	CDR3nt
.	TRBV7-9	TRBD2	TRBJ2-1	CASSLGTSGPYNEQFF	TGTGCCAGCAGCTTAGGCACTAGCGGTCCCTACAATGAGCAGTTCTTC
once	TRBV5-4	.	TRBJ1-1	CASSPAQEFEAFF	TGTGCCAGCAGCCCGGCCCAGGAATTTGAAGCTTTCTTT
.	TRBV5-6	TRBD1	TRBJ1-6	CASTISLDRGQSPLHF	TGTGCCAGCACCATATCATTGGACAGGGGGCAATCACCCCTCCACTTT
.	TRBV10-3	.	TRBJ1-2	CAISATAGLSGYTF	TGTGCCATCAGTGCTACCGCAGGGTTGAGTGGCTACACCTTC
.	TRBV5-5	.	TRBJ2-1	CASILIRTAYNEQFF	TGTGCCAGCATCCTAATCAGGACAGCCTATAATGAGCAGTTCTTC
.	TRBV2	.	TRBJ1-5	CASSLNRKSYSNQPQHF	TGTGCCAGCAGTCTAAACAGGAAAAGCTATAGCAATCAGCCCCAGCATTTT
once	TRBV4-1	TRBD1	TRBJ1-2	CASSQTTGRGRSANYGYTF	TGCGCCAGCAGCCAAACTACCGGGAGGGGGCGGTCGGCTAACTATGGCTACACCTTC
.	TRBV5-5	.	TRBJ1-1	CASSSSPVGGRSGNTEAFF	TGTGCCAGCAGCTCATCCCCCGTGGGGGGTCGGAGTGGGAACACTGAAGCTTTCTTT
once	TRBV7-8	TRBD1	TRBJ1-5	CASRAFDTGGNQPQHF	TGTGCCAGCCGCGCGTTTGACACAGGGGGCAATCAGCCCCAGCATTTT
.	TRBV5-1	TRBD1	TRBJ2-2	CASKPPDRVVAGELFF	TGCGCCAGCAAACCCCCAGACAGGGTGGTGGCCGGGGAGCTGTTTTTT
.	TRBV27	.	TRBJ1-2	CASSSVAGAPYGYTF	TGTGCCAGCAGTTCTGTGGCAGGGGCTCCTTATGGCTACACCTTC
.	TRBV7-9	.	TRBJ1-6	CASSLGSGLSSYNSPLHF	TGTGCCAGCAGCTTAGGTTCAGGCTTAAGCTCCTATAATTCACCCCTCCACTTT
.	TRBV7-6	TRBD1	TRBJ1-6	CASSESVGQGDSPLHF	TGTGCCAGCAGCGAGAGCGTGGGCCAGGGGGATTCACCCCTCCACTTT
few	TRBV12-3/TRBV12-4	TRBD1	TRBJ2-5	CASSFRGETQYF	TGTGCCAGCAGTTTCAGGGGGGAGACCCAGTACTTC
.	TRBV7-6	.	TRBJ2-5	CASSSPSRETQYF	TGTGCCAGCAGCTCCCCTAGCAGGGAGACCCAGTACTTC
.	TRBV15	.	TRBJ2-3	CATSPGWVGTDTQYF	TGTGCCACCAGCCCAGGGTGGGTGGGCACAGATACGCAGTATTTT
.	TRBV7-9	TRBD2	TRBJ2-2	CASSWTTVSGGELFF	TGTGCCAGCAGCTGGACAACGGTTAGCGGGGGGGAGCTGTTTTTT
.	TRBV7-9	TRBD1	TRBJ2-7	CASSSGQGGFDEQYF	TGTGCCAGCAGCTCGGGACAGGGGGGGTTCGACGAGCAGTACTTC
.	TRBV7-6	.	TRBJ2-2	CASSLGAVERYTGELFF	TGTGCCAGCAGCTTAGGGGCCGTTGAAAGGTACACCGGGGAGCTGTTTTTT
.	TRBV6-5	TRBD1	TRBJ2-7	CASRGDRRSYEQYF	TGTGCCAGCAGAGGGGACAGGAGATCCTACGAGCAGTACTTC
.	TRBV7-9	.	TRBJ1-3	CASSSLFFSGNTIYF	TGTGCCAGCAGCTCCCTATTCTTCTCTGGAAACACCATATATTTT
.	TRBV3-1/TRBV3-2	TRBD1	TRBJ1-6	CARDRSYNSPLHF	TGTGCCAGGGACAGGTCGTATAATTCACCCCTCCACTTT
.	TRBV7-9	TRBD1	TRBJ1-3	CASSPKTGDTNTIYF	TGTGCCAGCAGCCCAAAGACAGGGGATACAAACACCATATATTTT
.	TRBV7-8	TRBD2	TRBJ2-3	CASSLARGGGFSDTQYF	TGTGCCAGCAGCTTAGCGCGTGGGGGGGGGTTCTCAGATACGCAGTATTTT
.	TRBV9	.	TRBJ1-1	CASSEGPGMNTEAFF	TGTGCCAGCAGCGAAGGGCCAGGGATGAACACTGAAGCTTTCTTT
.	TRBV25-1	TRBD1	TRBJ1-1	CASSTGGVNTEAFF	TGTGCCAGCAGTACAGGGGGGGTAAACACTGAAGCTTTCTTT
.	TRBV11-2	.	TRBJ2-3	CASSLRGVTDTQYF	TGTGCCAGCAGCCTAAGGGGTGTCACAGATACGCAGTATTTT
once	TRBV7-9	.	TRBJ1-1	CAILTPGTEAFF	TGTGCCATCCTAACTCCGGGCACTGAAGCTTTCTTT
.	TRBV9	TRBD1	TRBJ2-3	CASSISGQGAFTDTQYF	TGTGCCAGCAGCATCTCGGGACAGGGGGCATTCACAGATACGCAGTATTTT
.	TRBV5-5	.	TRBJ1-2	CASSLAGTPDYGYTF	TGTGCCAGCAGCCTGGCGGGGACACCGGACTATGGCTACACCTTC
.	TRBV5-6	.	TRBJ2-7	CASTLTGYSYEQYF	TGTGCCAGCACCCTGACAGGTTACTCCTACGAGCAGTACTTC